The 22 T cell receptor beta chains in this list originate from one sample, sequenced in a study of identical twins. MiXCR, applied by TCRdb to the 5' RACE reads, yields one record per CDR3 protein. The repertoire holds more than 600,000 distinct CDR3 sequences, with 15% to 20% as singletons. The same sample was also used in a study of T cells expressing NK-cell markers.

Source material: PBMCs. All receptors derive from a woman in her late teens or twenties in good health.

This clonotype was detected a few times. The chain links TRBV20-1 to TRBJ2-1; the match to TRBD2 covers 8 bases. The germline V gene has CDR1 DFQATT and CDR2 SNEGSKA (reference sequence). The CDR3 runs 16 residues. Losses at the gene ends were 4 bases for V and 6 bases for J; bases not matched to a gene: 14. As DNA, the CDR3 is TGCAGTGCTAAACTCCCCGGACTAGCTTTTAGCAATGAGCAGTTCTTC. Protein product: CSAKLPGLAFSNEQFF.

CDR3 nucleotides: TGCAGTGCTATCCTCTGGGATGGCTACACCTTC. Translated, it gives CSAILWDGYTF. The chain recombines TRBV20-1 with TRBJ1-2; D uncertain. Trimming took off 4 bases at V and 6 bases at J, with 9 bases between the two ends. Germline V gene lookup returns CDR1 DFQATT and CDR2 SNEGSKA (reference sequence). The CDR3 totals 11 residues.

This chain links TRBV12-3 or TRBV12-4 with TRBJ2-1; 7 bases match TRBD1. This CDR3 comprises 13 residues. V lost 6 bases to trimming and J lost 9 bases; unmatched junction nucleotides: 8. CDR3: CASSPQGGSEQFF. CDR3 coding DNA: TGTGCCAGCAGCCCCCAAGGGGGCAGTGAGCAGTTCTTC.

This clonotype was recorded only once. The chain carries TRBV15 and TRBJ2-7, with 7 bases identical to TRBD1. The CDR3 loop spans 13 amino acids. The V gene's germline CDR1 is LNHNV and CDR2 YYDKDF (reference sequence). V gave up 0 bases and J gave up 6 bases; unmatched junction bases: 2. This chain's CDR3 is CATSRETGREQYF. CDR3 DNA: TGTGCCACCAGCAGAGAGACAGGGCGCGAGCAGTACTTC.

CDR3 sequence (DNA): TGTGCCAGCAGTTTAAGTCTCGGACCCTCGGGGACCGGGGAGCTGTTTTTT. It codes for CASSLSLGPSGTGELFF. The gene calls are TRBV12-3 or TRBV12-4 and TRBJ2-2, with D possibly being TRBD2 (5 bases). This CDR3 is 17 amino acids long. The germline V and J ends were trimmed by 2 bases and 5 bases, with 18 bases remaining between them.

This chain links TRBV20-1 with TRBJ2-1; TRBD2 agrees at 10 bases. Looked up from germline, CDR1 is DFQATT and CDR2 is SNEGSKA (reference sequence). The ends lost 4 bases at V and 6 bases at J; junction bases unmatched: 12. This CDR3 region has 16 residues. The CDR3, as DNA: TGCAGTGCTACTAGAATACTAGCGGGAAAGACCAATGAGCAGTTCTTC. Translation: CSATRILAGKTNEQFF.

The gene calls are TRBV20-1 and TRBJ2-3, with a possible D match to TRBD1 (5 bases). The CDR3 is 15 amino acids. The germline V gene encodes CDR1 DFQATT and CDR2 SNEGSKA (reference sequence). V shed 1 base and J shed 5 bases, with 16 bases lying between them. The CDR3 nucleotides read TGCAGTGCTAGAGCCGCTACGCAGGGCGGAGATACGCAGTATTTT. Amino acids: CSARAATQGGDTQYF.

This clonotype has just a few counts. The chain recombines TRBV7-2 with TRBJ2-5, with 13 bases matching TRBD2. The CDR3 totals 15 residues. Germline CDR1 and CDR2: SGHTA and FQGNSA. V lost 3 bases to trimming and J lost 5 bases; unmatched junction nucleotides: 3. The CDR3 region is CASSFRTSGSETQYF. DNA of the CDR3: TGTGCCAGCAGCTTCAGGACTAGCGGGAGTGAGACCCAGTACTTC.

This chain uses TRBV5-6 with TRBJ2-1; 7 positions match TRBD1. With V trimmed by 4 bases and J by 3 bases, 10 bases remained unmatched. CDR3 length equals 16 residues. CDR1 and CDR2 from the germline V gene are SGHDT and YYEEEE. CDR3: CASSPLQGVGYNEQFF. The DNA for the CDR3 is TGTGCCAGCAGCCCCCTCCAGGGGGTCGGCTACAATGAGCAGTTCTTC.

This clonotype appeared a few times. V and J are TRBV19 and TRBJ1-2; D is uncertain. The V gene's germline CDR1 is LNHDA and CDR2 SQIVND (reference sequence). Trimming removed 7 bases from V and 0 bases from J, with 15 bases in between. The CDR3 is 15 residues long. The CDR3 region is CASTPGEEANYGYTF. The CDR3 coding sequence is TGTGCCAGTACCCCTGGGGAGGAAGCTAACTATGGCTACACCTTC. Full variable domain (missing parts from reference TRBV19 and TRBJ1-2): DGGITQSPKYLFRKEGQNVTLSCEQNLNHDAMYWYRQDPGQGLRLIYYSQIVNDFQKGDIAEGYSVSREKKESFPLTVTSAQKNPTAFYLCASTPGEEANYGYTFGSGTRLTVV.

The sample holds a few counts of this clonotype. The rearrangement joins TRBV6-1 to TRBJ1-5; the D gene is possibly TRBD1 (5 bases). CDR1 and CDR2 (germline): MNHNS, SASEGT. Trimming removed 7 bases from V and 1 base from J, with 17 bases in between. The CDR3 has 16 amino acids. The CDR3 DNA follows: TGTGCCAGCAATCCTGGCAGGGTTGGAAGCAATCAGCCCCAGCATTTT. Protein: CASNPGRVGSNQPQHF.

The rearrangement links TRBV20-1 to TRBJ2-1; D gene unclear. The CDR3 runs to 14 residues. Germline-derived CDR1 and CDR2 are DFQATT and SNEGSKA (reference sequence). V was cut by 6 bases and J by 8 bases, with 20 bases left in between. As DNA, the CDR3 is TGCAGTGCCGGTGGCACTCTTGTCCCGGATGAGCAGTTCTTC. Encoded protein: CSAGGTLVPDEQFF.

The chain links TRBV6-1 to TRBJ2-1; 11 bases align to TRBD2. V trimming: 6 bases; J trimming: 4 bases; junction bases outside the gene matches: 14. Germline CDR1 is MNHNS and CDR2 is SASEGT. The CDR3 contains 18 residues. CDR3 region: CASSTYSPGTSGYNEQFF. The DNA of the CDR3 is TGTGCCAGCAGCACATATAGTCCCGGGACTAGCGGTTACAATGAGCAGTTCTTC.

This clonotype was observed a few times. This chain connects TRBV12-3 or TRBV12-4 to TRBJ1-2; D is uncertain. V was cut by 7 bases and J by 5 bases, with 17 bases left in between. The CDR3 totals 14 residues. CDR3 bases: TGTGCCAGCACCAGCAGAGGTAGCCGATATGGCTACACCTTC. As protein: CASTSRGSRYGYTF.

This clonotype has more than one count but fewer than ten. This chain links TRBV20-1 with TRBJ2-3; 9 bases align to TRBD2. This CDR3 is 16 amino acids long. Trimming removed 2 bases from V and 2 bases from J; junction bases left unmatched: 8. CDR1 and CDR2 from the germline V gene are DFQATT and SNEGSKA (reference sequence). CDR3 amino acids: CSARITSGQNTDTQYF. CDR3 DNA: TGCAGTGCTAGAATTACTAGCGGGCAAAACACAGATACGCAGTATTTT.

This clonotype was counted only a few times. This sequence joins TRBV20-1 and TRBJ2-1; D may be TRBD1 (5 bases). Germline V gene lookup returns CDR1 DFQATT and CDR2 SNEGSKA (reference sequence). This CDR3 has 11 amino acids. CDR3 in amino acids: CSQGRRGEQFF. CDR3 coding DNA: TGCAGCCAGGGCCGAAGGGGTGAGCAGTTCTTC.

This clonotype was detected ten times or more. At one end, the junction sequence differs from germline, possibly due to a read error. The CDR3 spells CASSQGGEQFF. Written as DNA, the CDR3 is TGTGCCAGCAGTCAAGGGGGTGAGCAGTTCTTC. The rearrangement uses TRBV14 and TRBJ2-1, with D tentatively TRBD1 (6 bases). CDR1 and CDR2 from the germline V gene are SGHDN and FVKESK. This CDR3 has 11 amino acids. Variable domain in full (rest from reference TRBV14 and TRBJ2-1): EAGVTQFPSHSVIEKGQTVTLRCDPISGHDNLYWYRRVMGKEIKFLLHFVKESKQDESGMPNNRFLAERTGGTYSTLKVQPAELEDSGVYFCASSQGGEQFFGPGTRLTVL.

This clonotype was recorded once. One end of the junction fails to match germline, which may point to a read error. The chain couples TRBV20-1 to TRBJ2-1; 9 bases agree with TRBD2. The CDR3 is 14 residues long. The germline gives CDR1 DFQATT, CDR2 SNEGSKA (reference sequence). The chain's CDR3 is CSALAGNSYIEQFF. Written as DNA, the CDR3 is TGCAGTGCTCTAGCGGGGAACTCCTACATTGAGCAGTTCTTC.

The rearrangement links TRBV5-1 to TRBJ2-1; the D is unclear. Germline V gene lookup returns CDR1 SGHRS and CDR2 YFSETQ. The V end lost 4 bases, the J end lost 6 bases, and 11 bases lay between the germline ends. The CDR3 contains 13 residues. The CDR3 loop is CASSLDLVNEQFF. Here the CDR3 DNA reads TGCGCCAGCAGCCTAGATCTAGTCAATGAGCAGTTCTTC.

This clonotype was counted between two and nine times. The chain links TRBV5-5 to TRBJ2-5, with 7 positions matching TRBD1. The V gene end was trimmed by 4 bases and the J gene end by 4 bases; junction bases not matched to a gene: 10. CDR3 length: 15 amino acids. Germline CDR1 SGHKS, CDR2 YYEKEE (reference sequence). The CDR3 sequence is CASSLPPGGRETQYF. The CDR3 DNA sequence: TGTGCCAGCAGCCTACCCCCAGGGGGAAGAGAGACCCAGTACTTC.

The chain is built from TRBV6-6 and TRBJ1-3, with D unresolved. Trimming removed 8 bases at V and 4 bases at J, with 9 bases between. This CDR3 region has 12 residues. CDR1 and CDR2 (germline): MNHNY, SVGAGI (reference sequence). CDR3 bases: TGTGCCAGCCGGGAAGGGGGAAACACCATATATTTT. This gives the protein CASREGGNTIYF.

The chain uses TRBV20-1 and TRBJ2-3; TRBD2 agrees at 10 bases. The ends lost 1 base at V and 2 bases at J; junction bases unmatched: 6. This CDR3 region has 16 residues. Looked up from germline, CDR1 is DFQATT and CDR2 is SNEGSKA (reference sequence). CDR3 bases: TGCAGTGCTAGAGCTCCGGGACTAGCGTCCACAGATACGCAGTATTTT. This codes for CSARAPGLASTDTQYF.